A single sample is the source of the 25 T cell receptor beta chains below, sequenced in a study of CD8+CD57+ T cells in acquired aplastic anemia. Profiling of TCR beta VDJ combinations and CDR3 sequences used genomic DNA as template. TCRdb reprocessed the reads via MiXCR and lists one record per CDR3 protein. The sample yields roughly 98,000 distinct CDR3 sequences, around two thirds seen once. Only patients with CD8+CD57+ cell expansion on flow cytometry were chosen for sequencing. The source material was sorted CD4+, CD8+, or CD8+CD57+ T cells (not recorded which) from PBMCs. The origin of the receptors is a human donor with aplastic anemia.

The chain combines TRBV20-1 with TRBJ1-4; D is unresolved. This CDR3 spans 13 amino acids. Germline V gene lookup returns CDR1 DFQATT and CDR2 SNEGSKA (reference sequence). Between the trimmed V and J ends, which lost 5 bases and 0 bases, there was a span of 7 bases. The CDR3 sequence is CSALIATNEKLFF. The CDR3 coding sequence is TGCAGTGCTCTCATAGCAACTAATGAAAAACTGTTTTTT.

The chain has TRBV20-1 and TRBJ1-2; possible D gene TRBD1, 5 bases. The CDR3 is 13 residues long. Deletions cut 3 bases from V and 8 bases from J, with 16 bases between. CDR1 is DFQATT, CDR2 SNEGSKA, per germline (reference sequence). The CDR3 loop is CSASLQGRGGYTF. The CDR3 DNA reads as TGCAGTGCTAGTTTGCAGGGTAGGGGCGGCTACACCTTC.

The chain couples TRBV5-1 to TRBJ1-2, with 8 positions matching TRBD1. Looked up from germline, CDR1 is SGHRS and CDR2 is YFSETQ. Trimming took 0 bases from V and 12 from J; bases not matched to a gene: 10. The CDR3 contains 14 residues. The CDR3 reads CASSLGSDRAGNTF. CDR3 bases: TGCGCCAGCAGCTTGGGATCGGACAGGGCTGGAAACACCTTC.

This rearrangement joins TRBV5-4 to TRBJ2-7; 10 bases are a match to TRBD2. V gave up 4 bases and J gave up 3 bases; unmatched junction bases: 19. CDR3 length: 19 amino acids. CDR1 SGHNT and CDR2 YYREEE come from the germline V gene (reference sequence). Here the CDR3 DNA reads TGTGCCAGCAGCCTGGCATTACCCGGGACTAGCGTGCCCCTCTACGAGCAGTACTTC. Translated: CASSLALPGTSVPLYEQYF. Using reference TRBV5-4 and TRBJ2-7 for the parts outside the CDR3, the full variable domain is ETGVTQSPTHLIKTRGQQVTLRCSSQSGHNTVSWYQQALGQGPQFIFQYYREEENGRGNFPPRFSGLQFPNYSSELNVNALELDDSALYLCASSLALPGTSVPLYEQYFGPGTRLTVT.

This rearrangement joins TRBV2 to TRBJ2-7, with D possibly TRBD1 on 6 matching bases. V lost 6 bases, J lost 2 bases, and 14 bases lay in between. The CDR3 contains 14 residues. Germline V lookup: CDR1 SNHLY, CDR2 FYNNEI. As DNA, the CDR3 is TGTGCCAGCAGGGAACACAGGGATACCTACGAGCAGTACTTC. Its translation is CASREHRDTYEQYF.

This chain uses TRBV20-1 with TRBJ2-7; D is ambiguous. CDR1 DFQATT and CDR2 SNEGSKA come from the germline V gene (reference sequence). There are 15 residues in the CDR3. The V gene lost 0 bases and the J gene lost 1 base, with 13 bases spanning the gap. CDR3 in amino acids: CSARDRVLASYEQYF. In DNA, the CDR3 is TGCAGTGCTAGAGATCGGGTCCTCGCTTCCTACGAGCAGTACTTC.

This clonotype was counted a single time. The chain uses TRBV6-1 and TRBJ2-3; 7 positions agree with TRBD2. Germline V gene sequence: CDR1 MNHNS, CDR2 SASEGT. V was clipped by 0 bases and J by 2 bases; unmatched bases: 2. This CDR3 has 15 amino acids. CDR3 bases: TGTGCCAGCAGTGAAGCGAGCGGGACCACAGATACGCAGTATTTT. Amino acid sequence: CASSEASGTTDTQYF.

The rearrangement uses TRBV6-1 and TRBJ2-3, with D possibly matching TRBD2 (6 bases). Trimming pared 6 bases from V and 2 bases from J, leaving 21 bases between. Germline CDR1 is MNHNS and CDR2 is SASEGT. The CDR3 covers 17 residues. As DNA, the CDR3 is TGTGCCAGCAGCCGTTGGGCGACTAGATCAGTCACAGATACGCAGTATTTT. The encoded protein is CASSRWATRSVTDTQYF.

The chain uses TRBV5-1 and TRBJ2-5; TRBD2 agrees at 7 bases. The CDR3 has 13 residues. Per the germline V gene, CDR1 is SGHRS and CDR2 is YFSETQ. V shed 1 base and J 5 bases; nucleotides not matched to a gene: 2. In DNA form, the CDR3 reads TGCGCCAGCAGCTTGAATAGCGGGGAGACCCAGTACTTC. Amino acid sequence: CASSLNSGETQYF.

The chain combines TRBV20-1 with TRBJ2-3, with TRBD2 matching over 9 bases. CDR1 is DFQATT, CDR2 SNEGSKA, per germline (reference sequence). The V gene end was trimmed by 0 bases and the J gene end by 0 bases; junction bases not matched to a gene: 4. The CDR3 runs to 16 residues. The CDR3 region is CSARDTLAGSTDTQYF. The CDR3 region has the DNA TGCAGTGCTAGAGATACCCTAGCGGGAAGCACAGATACGCAGTATTTT.

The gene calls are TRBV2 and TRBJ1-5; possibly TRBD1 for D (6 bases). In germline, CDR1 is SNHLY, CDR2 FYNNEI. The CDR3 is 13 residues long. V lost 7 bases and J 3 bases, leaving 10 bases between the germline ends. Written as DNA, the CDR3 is TGTGCCAGCACTCGACAGGACAATCAGCCCCAGCATTTT. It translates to CASTRQDNQPQHF.

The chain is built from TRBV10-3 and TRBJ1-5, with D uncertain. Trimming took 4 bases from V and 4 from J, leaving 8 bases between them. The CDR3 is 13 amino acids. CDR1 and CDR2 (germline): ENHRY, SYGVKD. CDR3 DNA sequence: TGTGCCATCAGTGGCCGAGAAAATCAGCCCCAGCATTTT. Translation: CAISGRENQPQHF.

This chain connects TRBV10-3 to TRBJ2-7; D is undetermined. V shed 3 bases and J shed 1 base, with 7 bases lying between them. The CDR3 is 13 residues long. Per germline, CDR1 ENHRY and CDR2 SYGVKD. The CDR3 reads CAISESVSYEQYF. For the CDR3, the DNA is TGTGCCATCAGTGAAAGTGTGTCCTACGAGCAGTACTTC.

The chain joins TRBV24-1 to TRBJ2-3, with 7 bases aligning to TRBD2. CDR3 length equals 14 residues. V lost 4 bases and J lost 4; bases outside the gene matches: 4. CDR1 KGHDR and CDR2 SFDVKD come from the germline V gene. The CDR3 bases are TGTGCCACCAGTGACGCCGCGGGGGCAGATACGCAGTATTTT. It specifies CATSDAAGADTQYF.

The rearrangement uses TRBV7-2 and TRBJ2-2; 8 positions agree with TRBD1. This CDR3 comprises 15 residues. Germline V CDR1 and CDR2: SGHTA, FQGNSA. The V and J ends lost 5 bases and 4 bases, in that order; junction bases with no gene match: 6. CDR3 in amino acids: CASSQGQASTGELFF. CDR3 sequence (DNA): TGTGCCAGCAGCCAGGGACAGGCTAGCACCGGGGAGCTGTTTTTT.

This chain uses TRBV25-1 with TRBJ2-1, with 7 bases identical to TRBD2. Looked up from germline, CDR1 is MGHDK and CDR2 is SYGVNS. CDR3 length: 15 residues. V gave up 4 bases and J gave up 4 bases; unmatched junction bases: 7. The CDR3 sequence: CASSVGSGAYNEQFF. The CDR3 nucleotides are TGTGCCAGCAGTGTGGGGAGCGGGGCATACAATGAGCAGTTCTTC.

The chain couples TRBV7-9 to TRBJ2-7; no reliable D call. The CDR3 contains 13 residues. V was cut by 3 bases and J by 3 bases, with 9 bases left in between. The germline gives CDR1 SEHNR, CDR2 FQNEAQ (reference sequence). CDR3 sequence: CASSFTLSYEQYF. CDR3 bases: TGTGCCAGCAGCTTCACCCTGAGCTACGAGCAGTACTTC. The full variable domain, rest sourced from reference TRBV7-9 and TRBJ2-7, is DTGVSQNPRHKITKRGQNVTFRCDPISEHNRLYWYRQTLGQGPEFLTYFQNEAQLEKSRLLSDRFSAERPKGSFSTLEIQRTEQGDSAMYLCASSFTLSYEQYFGPGTRLTVT.

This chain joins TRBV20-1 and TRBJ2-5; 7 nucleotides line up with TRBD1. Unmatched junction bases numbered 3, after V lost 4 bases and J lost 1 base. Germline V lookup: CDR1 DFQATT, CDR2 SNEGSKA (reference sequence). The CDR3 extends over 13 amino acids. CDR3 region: CSAIRQGQETQYF. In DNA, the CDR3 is TGCAGTGCTATTAGACAGGGCCAAGAGACCCAGTACTTC.

DNA of the CDR3: TGCGCCAGCAATCGGGGCACAGATACGCAGTATTTT. Translated, it gives CASNRGTDTQYF. The chain uses TRBV5-1 and TRBJ2-3, with D unresolved. Trimming took 6 bases from V and 1 from J, leaving 6 bases between them. CDR1 and CDR2 from the germline V gene are SGHRS and YFSETQ. The CDR3 runs 12 residues.

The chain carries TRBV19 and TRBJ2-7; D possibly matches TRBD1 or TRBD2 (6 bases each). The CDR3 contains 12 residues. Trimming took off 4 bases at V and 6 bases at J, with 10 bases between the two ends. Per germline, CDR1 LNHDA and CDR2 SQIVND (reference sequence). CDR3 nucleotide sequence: TGTGCCAGTAGTAGACAGGAGGGCGAGCAGTACTTC. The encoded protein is CASSRQEGEQYF.

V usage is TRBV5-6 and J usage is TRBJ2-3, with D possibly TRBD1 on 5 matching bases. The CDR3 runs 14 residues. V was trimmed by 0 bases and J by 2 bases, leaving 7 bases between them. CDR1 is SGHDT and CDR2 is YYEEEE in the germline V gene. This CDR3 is CASSLEGFTDTQYF. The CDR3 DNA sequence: TGTGCCAGCAGCTTGGAGGGGTTCACAGATACGCAGTATTTT.

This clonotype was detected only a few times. The CDR3 region has the DNA TGTGCCAGCAGTGATTGGGGTTCGCAGCCCCAGCATTTT. This sequence encodes CASSDWGSQPQHF. The gene calls are TRBV2 and TRBJ1-5; D not resolved. Germline V gives CDR1 SNHLY, CDR2 FYNNEI. The CDR3 has 13 residues. V gave up 3 bases and J gave up 7 bases, with 10 bases separating them.

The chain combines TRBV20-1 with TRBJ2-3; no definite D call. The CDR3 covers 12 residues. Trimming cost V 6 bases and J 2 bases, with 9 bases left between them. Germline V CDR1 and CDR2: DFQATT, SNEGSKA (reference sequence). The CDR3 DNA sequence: TGCAGTGCGCTAGTTTCCACAGATACGCAGTATTTT. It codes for CSALVSTDTQYF.

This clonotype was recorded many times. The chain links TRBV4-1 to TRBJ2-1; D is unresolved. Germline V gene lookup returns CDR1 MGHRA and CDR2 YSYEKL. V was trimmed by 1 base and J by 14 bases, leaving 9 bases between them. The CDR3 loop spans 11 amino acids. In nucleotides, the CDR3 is TGCGCCAGCAGCCAAGGTCCGGTAAAGTTCTTC. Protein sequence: CASSQGPVKFF.

The CDR3: CASSFRTF. The CDR3 DNA reads as TGTGCCAGCAGCTTCCGGACTTTC. The chain employs TRBV7-8 and TRBJ2-6; D is unresolved. Germline-derived CDR1 and CDR2 are SGHVS and FQNEAQ. This CDR3 is 8 amino acids long. Trimming cost V 3 bases and J 18 bases, with 3 bases left between them.